The present TCR beta chain was sequenced within a study of cytomegalovirus exposure and HLA in healthy donors. Overall study context: Early released data comprised 80 million to 100 million unique TCRs from HLA-typed donors. Study-level findings and limits: Later analysis reportedly placed an Asian-associated ancestry cluster below the roughly 700-donor mean in N-insertions.

From germline, CDR1 is SGHKS and CDR2 YYEKEE (reference sequence). The CDR3 totals 14 residues. Trimming took 4 bases from V and 6 from J; bases not matched to a gene: 10. PCR involved 60 Vbeta and 13 Jbeta primers. How the authors handled the data: About 11 million of the roughly 80 million unique TCR beta chains counted in a later analysis were shared. Sequencing was performed with immunoSEQ multiplex PCR; in TCRdb, only in-frame clones are kept and a portion is missing. That table supplies the V and J calls and clone size; D and trimming were determined from the DNA. The sample has roughly 190,000 clones, around three quarters seen once. Points on this clone: Its specificity is unknown.

The sequence was obtained from a woman in her 50s in good health and CMV-seronegative. J is TRBJ2-7 and V is TRBV5-5; 7 nucleotides agree with TRBD1. The specimen sequenced was PBMCs. This CDR3 is CASSLMTGTGEQYF. In DNA form, the CDR3 reads TGTGCCAGCAGCCTGATGACAGGGACGGGCGAGCAGTACTTC.